This TCR beta chain is drawn from a study of T cell responses to AZD1222 COVID-19 vaccine. The germline V and J ends were trimmed by 4 bases and 4 bases, with 9 bases remaining between them. The CDR3 runs to 12 residues. Germline lookup yields CDR1 GTSNPN and CDR2 SVGIG (reference sequence). This clone has only a few counts. What it binds is not known. Data came from immunoSEQ multiplex PCR; TCRdb stores just in-frame clones and leaves some out. The sample has tens of thousands of clones, roughly 90% seen once. Whole-study findings and limits: An increase in Spike-specific TCR breadth and depth was observed after two AZD1222 doses.

V is TRBV30 and J is TRBJ2-3; D call uncertain. This TCR derives from an adult who received the AZD1222 COVID-19 vaccine. Sequencing used peripheral blood, obtained 28 days after the second AZD1222 dose. The CDR3 DNA is TGTGCCTGGACACCTAGTGCAGATACGCAGTATTTT. Its protein is CAWTPSADTQYF.